Listed here are 24 T cell receptor beta chains from one sample, sequenced in a study of human T cells and chemical hapten exposure. TCRdb ran MiXCR on the RACE reads and lists one entry per CDR3 protein. The table has under 50,000 distinct CDR3 sequences, around 7.6% seen once. Regarding time point: pre-sensitization, week 0. Treatment specified: therapeutic diphenylcyclopropenone sensitization with weekly scalp DPC. This specimen was whole blood, taken in connection with sensitization to the hapten diphenylcyclopropenone (DPC). The receptors come from a woman in her 50s with alopecia areata. Some clones in this sample may be carry-over from other donors' samples.

This clonotype was observed many times. The chain carries TRBV19 and TRBJ2-1; 10 nucleotides line up with TRBD2. Germline values: CDR1 LNHDA, CDR2 SQIVND (reference sequence). V lost 10 bases and J lost 7; bases outside the gene matches: 10. This CDR3 spans 14 amino acids. The CDR3, as DNA: TGTGCCACCATGCTAGCGGGAGTTAGGAATGAGCAGTTCTTC. Protein: CATMLAGVRNEQFF.

This clonotype was recorded a few times. V is TRBV19 and J is TRBJ1-6; D remains unclear. V dropped 7 bases and J dropped 9 bases, with 19 bases sitting between them. CDR1 is LNHDA, CDR2 SQIVND, per germline (reference sequence). This CDR3 spans 15 amino acids. The CDR3 region has the DNA TGTGCCAGTACCGCGAACAACCTAAGAGGTTCACCCCTCCACTTT. Amino acid sequence: CASTANNLRGSPLHF. The complete variable domain, with remaining parts taken from reference TRBV19 and TRBJ1-6, reads DGGITQSPKYLFRKEGQNVTLSCEQNLNHDAMYWYRQDPGQGLRLIYYSQIVNDFQKGDIAEGYSVSREKKESFPLTVTSAQKNPTAFYLCASTANNLRGSPLHFGNGTRLTVT.

This clonotype was seen many times. This chain links TRBV7-3 with TRBJ1-1, with 8 bases identical to TRBD1. CDR1 and CDR2 (germline): SGHTA, FQGTGA. Losses at the gene ends were 0 bases for V and 4 bases for J; bases not matched to a gene: 1. The CDR3 has 14 amino acids. The chain's CDR3 is CASSLTTGATEAFF. DNA for the CDR3: TGTGCCAGCAGCTTAACGACAGGGGCCACTGAAGCTTTCTTT.

This clonotype has at least ten counts. V usage is TRBV11-2 and J usage is TRBJ2-5, with D hard to call. Germline CDR1 and CDR2: SGHAT and FQNNGV. This CDR3 has 12 residues. Trimming took 5 bases from V and 5 from J, leaving 9 bases between them. CDR3 in amino acids: CASSPGWETQYF. The CDR3 DNA is TGTGCCAGCAGCCCTGGGTGGGAGACCCAGTACTTC.

This clonotype appeared many times. This chain joins TRBV29-1 and TRBJ1-4; 8 positions match TRBD1. With 6 bases clipped from V and 7 bases from J, the junction kept 7 bases outside the gene matches. This CDR3 contains 13 residues. Germline loops: CDR1 SQVTM, CDR2 ANQGSEA. The CDR3 spells CSVGVTGGEKLFF. DNA for the CDR3: TGCAGCGTGGGAGTCACAGGGGGTGAAAAACTGTTTTTT.

There are many counts of this clonotype. The gene calls are TRBV6-2 or TRBV6-3 and TRBJ2-7; D call uncertain. This CDR3 is built from 14 residues. Germline loops: CDR1 MNHEY, CDR2 SVGEGT. The V end was cut by 2 bases, the J end by 6 bases, with 14 bases between. In nucleotides, the CDR3 is TGTGCCAGCAGTTACGTAAGTCCCGACACCGAGCAGTACTTC. Translating it yields CASSYVSPDTEQYF.

This clonotype was counted ten times or more. The chain is built from TRBV5-1 and TRBJ2-5; 9 bases are a match to TRBD1. After removal of 4 bases from V and 5 bases from J, the junction contained 12 bases not matched to a gene. Germline loops: CDR1 SGHRS, CDR2 YFSETQ. The CDR3 consists of 16 residues. The CDR3 loop is CASSHQPGQGGETQYF. In DNA form, the CDR3 reads TGCGCCAGCAGCCATCAACCGGGACAGGGAGGCGAGACCCAGTACTTC. Using reference TRBV5-1 and TRBJ2-5 for the parts outside the CDR3, the full variable domain is KAGVTQTPRYLIKTRGQQVTLSCSPISGHRSVSWYQQTPGQGLQFLFEYFSETQRNKGNFPGRFSGRQFSNSRSEMNVSTLELGDSALYLCASSHQPGQGGETQYFGPGTRLLVL.

This clonotype was seen a few times. V and J are TRBV6-5 and TRBJ2-1; 11 bases line up with TRBD2. There are 16 residues in the CDR3. Germline V gives CDR1 MNHEY, CDR2 SVGAGI. V shed 3 bases, J shed 5 bases, and the junction held 6 bases outside the gene matches. CDR3 loop: CASSYYGTSGHNEQFF. As DNA, the CDR3 is TGTGCCAGCAGTTATTACGGGACTAGCGGCCACAATGAGCAGTTCTTC.

This clonotype was recorded at least ten times. The V call is TRBV18, the J call TRBJ2-1; 11 bases line up with TRBD1. This CDR3 has 14 amino acids. Germline loops: CDR1 KGHSH, CDR2 LQKENI. After removal of 3 bases from V and 8 bases from J, the junction contained 3 bases not matched to a gene. The DNA of the CDR3 is TGTGCCAGCTCACCCGGACAGGGGGCACATGAGCAGTTCTTC. Translation gives CASSPGQGAHEQFF. Variable domain in full (rest from reference TRBV18 and TRBJ2-1): NAGVMQNPRHLVRRRGQEARLRCSPMKGHSHVYWYRQLPEEGLKFMVYLQKENIIDESGMPKERFSAEFPKEGPSILRIQQVVRGDSAAYFCASSPGQGAHEQFFGPGTRLTVL.

In its sample, this clonotype was seen many times. V and J are TRBV3-1 and TRBJ1-5, with D unclear. The CDR3 extends over 15 amino acids. The V gene's germline CDR1 is LGHDT and CDR2 YNNKEL (reference sequence). V dropped 1 base and J dropped 2 bases, with 9 bases sitting between them. The CDR3 bases are TGTGCCAGCAGCCAAGGAATCGGAGGCAATCAGCCCCAGCATTTT. It yields the protein CASSQGIGGNQPQHF.

This clonotype was observed many times. The chain uses TRBV12-2 and TRBJ1-6. TRBV12-2 is classified as a pseudogene. This CDR3 comprises 13 residues. The CDR3 here is CASRSTSNSPLHF. CDR3 nucleotide sequence: TGTGCAAGTCGCTCGACCTCTAATTCACCCCTCCACTTT.

This clonotype was seen repeatedly, ten times or more. V usage is TRBV20-1 and J usage is TRBJ1-3; perhaps TRBD1 as D (5 bases). Germline CDR1 reads DFQATT; CDR2 reads SNEGSKA (reference sequence). This CDR3 has 16 residues. V was shortened by 0 bases and J by 2 bases, with 14 bases between the two germline ends. CDR3 nucleotide sequence: TGCAGTGCTAGAGATCCTGGAGTGGGGGCTGGAAACACCATATATTTT. Residues: CSARDPGVGAGNTIYF.

There are many counts of this clonotype. The chain has TRBV11-2 and TRBJ2-7; TRBD1 matches 7 bases. Losses at the gene ends were 4 bases for V and 1 base for J; bases not matched to a gene: 7. There are 15 residues in the CDR3. From germline, CDR1 is SGHAT and CDR2 FQNNGV. The CDR3 is CASSSPGQISYEQYF. For the CDR3, the DNA is TGTGCCAGCAGCTCACCGGGACAGATATCCTACGAGCAGTACTTC.

This clonotype appeared many times. The V gene is TRBV2, the J gene TRBJ2-2; D is undetermined. Between the trimmed V and J ends, which lost 6 bases and 2 bases, there was a span of 7 bases. This CDR3 is built from 13 residues. Germline V lookup: CDR1 SNHLY, CDR2 FYNNEI. In nucleotides, the CDR3 is TGTGCCAGCAGGGCAGATAACACCGGGGAGCTGTTTTTT. This translates into CASRADNTGELFF.

Ten or more counts support this clonotype. For the CDR3, the DNA is TGTGCCAGCAGCCAACGGACAGGACCCACAGATGGCTACACCTTC. Its translation: CASSQRTGPTDGYTF. The gene calls are TRBV3-1 and TRBJ1-2; 7 bases line up with TRBD1. CDR3 length: 15 residues. Looked up from germline, CDR1 is LGHDT and CDR2 is YNNKEL (reference sequence). V shed 2 bases and J 6 bases; nucleotides not matched to a gene: 9.

This clonotype appeared a few times. The J gene is TRBJ2-3, the V gene TRBV6-1; D gene unclear. Trimming left V 8 bases short and J 4 bases short, with 16 bases between. Germline values: CDR1 MNHNS, CDR2 SASEGT. This CDR3 has 14 amino acids. The chain's CDR3 is CASGYGPRSDTQYF. CDR3 bases: TGTGCCAGCGGATACGGGCCGAGGTCAGATACGCAGTATTTT.

This clonotype was recorded at least ten times. The chain combines TRBV7-3 with TRBJ2-6; D gene uncertain. The germline V and J ends were trimmed by 4 bases and 0 bases, with 10 bases remaining between them. The CDR3 has 16 amino acids. From germline, CDR1 is SGHTA and CDR2 FQGTGA. CDR3 residues: CASSSPQGSGANVLTF. The CDR3 coding sequence is TGTGCCAGCAGCTCCCCCCAAGGCTCTGGGGCCAACGTCCTGACTTTC. Supplemented by reference TRBV7-3 and TRBJ2-6, the full variable domain reads GAGVSQTPSNKVTEKGKYVELRCDPISGHTALYWYRQSLGQGPEFLIYFQGTGAADDSGLPNDRFFAVRPEGSVSTLKIQRTERGDSAVYLCASSSPQGSGANVLTFGAGSRLTVL.

This clonotype was counted at least ten times. The chain is built from TRBV27 and TRBJ2-7; maybe TRBD2 (5 bases). The CDR3 is 16 residues long. Per the germline V gene, CDR1 is MNHEY and CDR2 is SMNVEV (reference sequence). Trimming pared 0 bases from V and 2 bases from J, leaving 14 bases between. The CDR3: CASSLSRWRATYEQYF. CDR3 DNA sequence: TGTGCCAGCAGTTTATCCCGGTGGCGGGCGACCTACGAGCAGTACTTC.

CDR3 sequence: CAGGLAGSQETQYF. The CDR3 bases are TGTGCCGGAGGACTAGCGGGTTCCCAAGAGACCCAGTACTTC. The V and J genes are TRBV7-9 and TRBJ2-5, with 11 bases lining up with TRBD2. J was trimmed by 1 base and V by 11 bases; bases with no gene match: 6. Germline V CDR1 and CDR2: SEHNR, FQNEAQ (reference sequence). This CDR3 has 14 residues.

This clonotype has at least ten counts. The chain has TRBV18 and TRBJ1-4; 8 positions match TRBD1. The CDR3 is made up of 15 amino acids. CDR1 is KGHSH, CDR2 LQKENI, per germline. V dropped 3 bases and J dropped 3; count of bases not matched to a gene: 3. This CDR3 is CASSPQGAANEKLFF. Written as DNA, the CDR3 is TGTGCCAGCTCACCCCAGGGGGCGGCTAATGAAAAACTGTTTTTT.

This clonotype was found once. The chain links TRBV29-1 to TRBJ1-1; a weak D match, TRBD1 (5 bases). V lost 4 bases and J lost 8, with 14 bases in between. This CDR3 is 12 amino acids long. The germline V gene encodes CDR1 SQVTM and CDR2 ANQGSEA. CDR3 DNA: TGCAGCGTTGGCCCGGGGACCACCGAAGCTTTCTTT. It encodes CSVGPGTTEAFF. Looking up the rest from reference TRBV29-1 and TRBJ1-1 gives the full variable domain: SAVISQKPSRDICQRGTSLTIQCQVDSQVTMMFWYRQQPGQSLTLIATANQGSEATYESGFVIDKFPISRPNLTFSTLTVSNMSPEDSSIYLCSVGPGTTEAFFGQGTRLTVV.

This clonotype showed up many times. The chain combines TRBV19 with TRBJ1-5; possibly TRBD1 for D (5 bases). Trimming pared 6 bases from V and 11 bases from J, leaving 17 bases between. Germline CDR1 LNHDA, CDR2 SQIVND (reference sequence). The CDR3 sequence is 13 residues long. CDR3 DNA: TGTGCCAGTAGCCCTCTGACAGCCCGCACCCAGCATTTT. It encodes CASSPLTARTQHF.

There are many counts of this clonotype. The chain uses TRBV6-5 and TRBJ1-4; D might be TRBD1 (6 bases). Trimming stripped 0 bases from V and 5 bases from J, with 7 bases between. Germline CDR1 is MNHEY and CDR2 is SVGAGI. The CDR3 consists of 14 residues. The CDR3 reads CASSYSTGNEKLFF. The CDR3 DNA sequence: TGTGCCAGCAGTTACTCAACAGGGAATGAAAAACTGTTTTTT.

This clonotype turned up a few times. The rearrangement joins TRBV5-4 to TRBJ2-7; TRBD1 matches 7 bases. Unmatched junction bases numbered 12, after V lost 7 bases and J lost 11 bases. Per germline, CDR1 SGHNT and CDR2 YYREEE (reference sequence). The CDR3 totals 12 residues. CDR3 bases: TGTGCCAGCGGCTGGGACAGCGAAAAGGAGTACTTC. Residues: CASGWDSEKEYF.